These 28 T cell receptor beta chains share one sample of origin, sequenced in a study of blood T cells in healthy people across ages. A second PCR, run for about 7 to 11 cycles, used a sample-barcoded 5' primer plus a J-beta primer mix. MiXCR was run by TCRdb on the 5' RACE reads, yielding one entry per CDR3 protein. The sample contains 750,000 to 950,000 distinct CDR3 sequences, roughly 24% of which appear only once. This same sample was also part of a study on T cells of mothers and their children.

Material: blood. These receptors were collected from a boy between 10 and 17 years old in good health.

The chain employs TRBV7-9 and TRBJ1-2; TRBD1 might be the D (5 bases). V was clipped by 3 bases and J by 4 bases, with 12 bases between them. This CDR3 is 14 amino acids long. From germline, CDR1 is SEHNR and CDR2 FQNEAQ (reference sequence). The CDR3 here is CASSLSSGVYGYTF. In nucleotides, the CDR3 is TGTGCCAGCAGCTTGAGTTCGGGGGTCTATGGCTACACCTTC.

The chain joins TRBV20-1 to TRBJ2-2, with 9 bases lining up with TRBD1. The CDR3 has 15 amino acids. Losses at the gene ends were 5 bases for V and 7 bases for J; bases not matched to a gene: 11. Germline CDR1 and CDR2: DFQATT and SNEGSKA (reference sequence). The CDR3 DNA reads TGCAGTGCTCGCGAAGGACAGGGGAATGTCGGGGAGCTGTTTTTT. Translated: CSAREGQGNVGELFF.

The CDR3: CASSYSPLAEQYF. The CDR3 DNA follows: TGTGCCAGCAGTTACTCCCCCCTAGCCGAGCAGTACTTC. This chain connects TRBV6-5 to TRBJ2-5, with D maybe TRBD2 (5 bases). TRBJ2-7 matches the DNA end more closely, so the J call is doubtful. This CDR3 has 13 amino acids. Per the germline V gene, CDR1 is MNHEY and CDR2 is SVGAGI.

This clonotype was found a few times. The rearrangement links TRBV20-1 to TRBJ2-5, with 11 nucleotides matching TRBD2. This CDR3 region has 15 residues. Trimming took 4 bases from V and 4 from J; bases not matched to a gene: 8. The V gene's germline CDR1 is DFQATT and CDR2 SNEGSKA (reference sequence). The CDR3 spells CSATPGLAGGETQYF. CDR3 sequence (DNA): TGCAGTGCTACGCCTGGACTAGCGGGTGGAGAGACCCAGTACTTC.

Only a few counts were recorded for this clonotype. CDR3 nucleotide sequence: TGTGCCAGCAGTATTAGACTCCCAGGTGAAAAACTGTTTTTT. Encoded protein: CASSIRLPGEKLFF. The chain carries TRBV12-3 or TRBV12-4 and TRBJ1-4; no clear D gene. CDR3 size: 14 residues. The V gene lost 5 bases and the J gene lost 7 bases, with 14 bases spanning the gap.

The V call is TRBV28, the J call TRBJ2-4; 10 positions match TRBD1. V shed 7 bases, J shed 8 bases, and the junction held 5 bases outside the gene matches. The CDR3 contains 13 residues. Germline-derived CDR1 and CDR2 are MDHEN and SYDVKM. The CDR3 loop reads CASTLGQGDIQYF. As DNA, the CDR3 is TGTGCCAGCACCCTAGGACAGGGGGACATTCAGTACTTC.

Only a few counts were recorded for this clonotype. The V gene is TRBV2, the J gene TRBJ2-1; tentatively, D is TRBD1 (7 bases). Deletions cut 7 bases from V and 5 bases from J, with 18 bases between. CDR3 length: 15 residues. CDR1 SNHLY and CDR2 FYNNEI come from the germline V gene. Here the CDR3 DNA reads TGTGCCAGCAAGGAGGGGGCCCTCCTCCACAATGAGCAGTTCTTC. Translated, it gives CASKEGALLHNEQFF. The full variable domain, in which reference TRBV2 and TRBJ2-1 provide the parts outside the CDR3, is EPEVTQTPSHQVTQMGQEVILRCVPISNHLYFYWYRQILGQKVEFLVSFYNNEISEKSEIFDDQFSVERPDGSNFTLKIRSTKLEDSAMYFCASKEGALLHNEQFFGPGTRLTVL.

On this clonotype: A junction end diverges from the germline sequence, so it may reflect a read error. The rearrangement uses TRBV7-9 and TRBJ1-4; a possible D gene is TRBD1 (5 bases). Germline V gene sequence: CDR1 SEHNR, CDR2 FQNEAQ (reference sequence). There are 16 residues in the CDR3. CDR3 amino acids: CACSLALPGQGEKLFF. Written as DNA, the CDR3 is TGTGCCTGCAGCTTAGCCTTGCCAGGGCAGGGTGAAAAACTGTTTTTT.

This clonotype showed up just a few times. Here the CDR3 reads CSATIGTSGGETQYF. The CDR3, as DNA: TGCAGTGCTACAATAGGGACTAGCGGGGGAGAGACCCAGTACTTC. The rearrangement uses TRBV20-1 and TRBJ2-5, with 14 bases fitting TRBD2. CDR3 length: 15 amino acids. After removal of 4 bases from V and 4 bases from J, the junction contained 5 bases not matched to a gene. CDR1 DFQATT and CDR2 SNEGSKA come from the germline V gene (reference sequence).

The genes are TRBV5-1 and TRBJ1-2; the D gene is possibly TRBD1 (5 bases). Germline-derived CDR1 and CDR2 are SGHRS and YFSETQ. V lost 0 bases and J 5 bases, leaving 14 bases between the germline ends. CDR3 length: 15 amino acids. This CDR3 reads CASSLAEGIRYGYTF. As DNA, the CDR3 is TGCGCCAGCAGCTTGGCCGAGGGGATCCGGTATGGCTACACCTTC.

The chain uses TRBV7-2 and TRBJ2-4; D not resolved. Germline values: CDR1 SGHTA, CDR2 FQGNSA. This CDR3 is 14 amino acids long. V lost 4 bases to trimming and J lost 5 bases, with 12 bases between them. The CDR3 sequence: CASSSRRGQNIQYF. CDR3 DNA: TGTGCCAGCAGCTCCAGACGAGGCCAAAACATTCAGTACTTC.

The V and J genes are TRBV6-6 and TRBJ2-1; 7 bases fit TRBD2. V gave up 7 bases and J gave up 3 bases; unmatched junction bases: 6. This CDR3 comprises 14 residues. Per germline, CDR1 MNHNY and CDR2 SVGAGI (reference sequence). The CDR3 coding sequence is TGTGCCAGCATCCCCGGGACTATCTACAATGAGCAGTTCTTC. The encoded protein is CASIPGTIYNEQFF.

The V call is TRBV20-1, the J call TRBJ1-5; 9 bases match TRBD1. This CDR3 comprises 14 residues. Germline V gene lookup returns CDR1 DFQATT and CDR2 SNEGSKA (reference sequence). With 1 base clipped from V and 6 bases from J, the junction kept 4 bases outside the gene matches. CDR3 sequence reads: CSARVQGAGQPQHF. The CDR3 DNA reads TGCAGTGCTAGAGTACAGGGGGCAGGTCAGCCCCAGCATTTT.

In this sample, this clonotype turned up a few times. The V and J genes are TRBV4-1 and TRBJ2-4, with D perhaps TRBD1 (6 bases). This CDR3 has 21 amino acids. Germline CDR1 MGHRA, CDR2 YSYEKL. Trimming stripped 0 bases from V and 1 base from J, with 25 bases between. In nucleotides, the CDR3 is TGCGCCAGCAGCCAAGATTGGCGACAGGCGCTACCAACGACGGCCAAAAACATTCAGTACTTC. This codes for CASSQDWRQALPTTAKNIQYF.

This chain joins TRBV29-1 and TRBJ2-6; perhaps TRBD1 as D (6 bases). Trimming took off 5 bases at V and 0 bases at J, with 11 bases between the two ends. Germline CDR1 SQVTM, CDR2 ANQGSEA. The CDR3 covers 15 residues. The CDR3 DNA reads as TGCAGCGTTCTTACAGGGAGCTCTGGGGCCAACGTCCTGACTTTC. It specifies CSVLTGSSGANVLTF.

As concerns this clonotype: One junction end does not reproduce the germline sequence, and a read error may be involved. This chain links TRBV6-6 with TRBJ1-6; TRBD1 agrees at 9 bases. The CDR3 spans 15 residues. Germline values: CDR1 MNHNY, CDR2 SVGAGI (reference sequence). The CDR3 loop is CASSYSGTGFSPLRF. The CDR3 DNA sequence: TGTGCCAGCAGTTACTCCGGGACAGGGTTTTCACCCCTCCGCTTT.

The sample holds a few counts of this clonotype. The gene calls are TRBV10-2 and TRBJ2-2; D is undetermined. Between the trimmed V and J ends, which lost 7 bases and 4 bases, there was a span of 7 bases. Germline loops: CDR1 WSHSY, CDR2 SAAADI. CDR3 length: 12 amino acids. The CDR3 reads CASTRPTGELFF. The CDR3 DNA reads as TGCGCCAGCACCCGGCCCACCGGGGAGCTGTTTTTT.

The chain links TRBV29-1 to TRBJ1-1; 7 nucleotides agree with TRBD1. V dropped 6 bases and J dropped 4; count of bases not matched to a gene: 14. CDR1 and CDR2 (germline): SQVTM, ANQGSEA. This CDR3 has 15 residues. DNA for the CDR3: TGCAGCGTATTACAGGGGTATCTAAGTGGCACTGAAGCTTTCTTT. It encodes CSVLQGYLSGTEAFF.

This clonotype was seen only a few times. The chain has TRBV27 and TRBJ1-6; D call uncertain. V lost 0 bases and J lost 6, with 6 bases in between. CDR1 is MNHEY, CDR2 SMNVEV, per germline (reference sequence). CDR3 length: 14 amino acids. The CDR3, as DNA: TGTGCCAGCAGTTTATCACAAGCTAATTCACCCCTCCACTTT. It specifies CASSLSQANSPLHF.

The chain uses TRBV4-2 and TRBJ1-1, with TRBD1 matching over 10 bases. CDR1 is LGHNA and CDR2 is YNFKEQ in the germline V gene. V gave up 0 bases and J gave up 6 bases; unmatched junction bases: 16. The CDR3 extends over 19 amino acids. The CDR3 is CASSQDTAIIGGQGAEAFF. Here the CDR3 DNA reads TGTGCCAGCAGCCAAGATACCGCTATTATCGGTGGACAGGGGGCTGAAGCTTTCTTT.

This clonotype has just a few counts. The chain recombines TRBV28 with TRBJ2-7; D possibly corresponds to TRBD1 (6 bases). The germline gives CDR1 MDHEN, CDR2 SYDVKM. This CDR3 contains 13 residues. V lost 7 bases and J 5 bases, leaving 15 bases between the germline ends. As DNA, the CDR3 is TGTGCCAGCAATAGGGACACTTCGGACGAGCAGTACTTC. Translated, it gives CASNRDTSDEQYF.

J is TRBJ2-5 and V is TRBV15, with D perhaps matching TRBD2 (5 bases). Germline CDR1 and CDR2: LNHNV and YYDKDF (reference sequence). V was cut by 0 bases and J by 7 bases, with 15 bases left in between. The length of the CDR3 is 15 residues. In DNA form, the CDR3 reads TGTGCCACCAGCAGAGATGGGTCCCTCCGGGGGACCCAGTACTTC. It translates to CATSRDGSLRGTQYF.

V and J are TRBV11-2 and TRBJ2-5; D not certain. Germline V gives CDR1 SGHAT, CDR2 FQNNGV. This CDR3 spans 12 amino acids. V dropped 5 bases and J dropped 5 bases, with 9 bases sitting between them. The chain's CDR3 is CASSERQETQYF. The DNA for the CDR3 is TGTGCCAGCAGCGAGAGGCAGGAGACCCAGTACTTC.

This clonotype appeared a few times. The rearrangement links TRBV5-1 to TRBJ2-5; tentative D call: TRBD1 (6 bases). V was trimmed by 6 bases and J by 5 bases, leaving 17 bases between them. CDR3 length equals 14 residues. Per germline, CDR1 SGHRS and CDR2 YFSETQ. CDR3 protein: CASTYQGQAETQYF. The CDR3 DNA reads TGCGCCAGCACCTACCAGGGGCAGGCGGAGACCCAGTACTTC.

This clonotype was seen only a few times. V is TRBV6-5 and J is TRBJ2-1; TRBD2 is a possible D gene (7 bases). The DNA end lines up better with TRBJ2-5; the J call may be wrong. CDR3 length: 15 amino acids. Germline CDR1 reads MNHEY; CDR2 reads SVGAGI. The CDR3 nucleotides are TGTGCCAGCAGTCCTCTCCGGGGGGCCGGGGAGACCCAGTACTTC. Translation: CASSPLRGAGETQYF.

V gene TRBV12-3 or TRBV12-4 combines with J gene TRBJ1-5; D remains unclear. This CDR3 comprises 15 residues. With 3 bases removed from V and 0 bases from J, the gap between germline ends came to 9 bases. The CDR3 here is CASSFGQYSNQPQHF. The CDR3 region has the DNA TGTGCCAGCAGTTTTGGGCAGTATAGCAATCAGCCCCAGCATTTT.

This clonotype was found a few times. The chain is built from TRBV7-9 and TRBJ2-6; D might be TRBD1 (6 bases). V was clipped by 5 bases and J by 0 bases, with 14 bases between them. Germline values: CDR1 SEHNR, CDR2 FQNEAQ (reference sequence). The CDR3 extends over 17 amino acids. The CDR3 DNA follows: TGTGCCAGCAGCCCTAACTTACAGGGCTCTGGGGCCAACGTCCTGACTTTC. Amino acids: CASSPNLQGSGANVLTF.

The chain couples TRBV5-1 to TRBJ1-2, with D unclear. The germline gives CDR1 SGHRS, CDR2 YFSETQ. Trimming shortened V by 2 bases and J by 5 bases, and 10 bases separated the two germline ends. The CDR3 contains 13 residues. CDR3 bases: TGCGCCAGCAGCTTAACTGGGTTGTATGGCTACACCTTC. Amino acids: CASSLTGLYGYTF.